This entry is about one TCR beta chain. This clonotype is medium-sized (0.01 to 0.1%) in its sample. What this receptor recognizes is not known. The record has no base qualities; no much larger clone is one base away. The CDR1 and CDR2 encoded by the germline V gene are MDHEN and SYDVKM. The cysteine opens and the phenylalanine closes a CDR3 of 15 amino acids. Kept here is only the CDR3 DNA, which spans 45 bases and is read in frame from base 1. A distance of 16 bases separates the germline ends of V and J, which lose 4 bases and 3 bases respectively. The run used an Illumina MiSeq. Starting from the raw public reads, TCRdb applied fastp trimming at Q25, assembled clones with MiXCR and retained in-frame beta chains. One record per CDR3 amino acid sequence lists the most common genes and DNA. This sample lists about 14,000 distinct CDR3 sequences; approximately 15% were detected once. The ten largest clones add up to 15% of the sample.

The source of the sample is a study of type 1 regulatory T cells (dated by TCRdb to the early 2020s). With respect to the entire study: The study characterized an in vitro protocol that generated a Tr1-enriched, alloantigen-specific CD4 T cell product named T-allo10. T-allo10 was under clinical evaluation in patients with hematological malignancies receiving allogeneic hematopoietic stem cell transplantation.

This sequence was found in a human donor in good health. Sequencing input: cultured T cells, either the whole culture or a sorted T cell fraction (not recorded which). The chain is assembled from TRBV28 and TRBJ2-7, with the D gene call left open. DNA sequence: TGTGCCAGCAGTTGGCCCTCGGCTGCAGACTACGAGCAGTACTTC. Its protein product is CASSWPSAADYEQYF.